The source of this TCR beta chain is a study of blood T cells in healthy people across ages. Primed by a sample-barcoded 5' primer and a J-beta primer mix, a second PCR proceeded for 7 to 11 cycles. MiXCR, run by TCRdb on the 5' RACE reads, gives a single entry per CDR3 protein. The profile shows 270,000 or so distinct CDR3 sequences, about 25% of them singletons. RNA extraction gave at least 5.5 micrograms of total RNA per sample. The CDR3 totals 15 residues. Germline assignment: CDR1 KGHSH and CDR2 LQKENI. The trim removed 6 bases at V and 4 bases at J, leaving 6 bases unmatched. V gene TRBV18 combines with J gene TRBJ2-1; TRBD1 matches at 10 bases. What was sequenced was blood. This TCR derives from a woman in her seventies in good health. For the CDR3, the DNA is TGTGCCAGCTCCCCGGGACAGGGGTTTTACAATGAGCAGTTCTTC. Encoded protein: CASSPGQGFYNEQFF.